This passage covers 30 T cell receptor beta chains from one sample sequenced in a study of neoadjuvant anti-PD-1 for oral cavity cancer. Sequencing was performed with immunoSEQ multiplex PCR; in TCRdb, only in-frame clones are kept and a portion is missing. The sample includes 30,000 to 35,000 clones, 87% seen only once; the top ten take about 3.7%. The source material was PBMCs, sampled before nivolumab (anti-PD-1) treatment. Receptors were obtained from a person aged 35 to 85 with oral cavity squamous cell carcinoma.

Only one count was recorded for this clone. The chain uses TRBV6-1 and TRBJ1-2; the D gene is possibly TRBD1 (5 bases). This CDR3 has 12 residues. CDR1 and CDR2 from the germline V gene are MNHNS and SASEGT. V dropped 1 base and J dropped 10 bases, with 10 bases sitting between them. In nucleotides, the CDR3 is TGTGCCAGCAGTGAAGTCCCGGGGGTCTACACCTTC. This gives the protein CASSEVPGVYTF.

This chain connects TRBV7-3 to TRBJ1-2; weak D call: TRBD1 (6 bases). Per germline, CDR1 SGHTA and CDR2 FQGTGA. This CDR3 spans 13 amino acids. The V end lost 4 bases, the J end lost 4 bases, and 10 bases lay between the germline ends. CDR3 sequence reads: CASSSDRFYGYTF. In DNA form, the CDR3 reads TGTGCCAGCAGCTCGGACAGATTCTATGGCTACACCTTC. Using reference TRBV7-3 and TRBJ1-2 for the parts outside the CDR3, the full variable domain is GAGVSQTPSNKVTEKGKYVELRCDPISGHTALYWYRQSLGQGPEFLIYFQGTGAADDSGLPNDRFFAVRPEGSVSTLKIQRTERGDSAVYLCASSSDRFYGYTFGSGTRLTVV.

In its sample, this clone was seen a few times. The chain recombines TRBV5-1 with TRBJ2-1, with 8 bases fitting TRBD2. This CDR3 is built from 15 residues. The V and J ends lost 0 bases and 5 bases, in that order; junction bases with no gene match: 4. The germline CDR1 and CDR2 sequences are SGHRS and YFSETQ. Here the CDR3 DNA reads TGCGCCAGCAGCTTGGCGGGGGGGGCAGACAATGAGCAGTTCTTC. Translating it yields CASSLAGGADNEQFF. The full variable domain, its missing parts supplied by reference TRBV5-1 and TRBJ2-1, is KAGVTQTPRYLIKTRGQQVTLSCSPISGHRSVSWYQQTPGQGLQFLFEYFSETQRNKGNFPGRFSGRQFSNSRSEMNVSTLELGDSALYLCASSLAGGADNEQFFGPGTRLTVL.

The chain joins TRBV29-1 to TRBJ2-5; possible D gene TRBD1, 6 bases. The CDR3 totals 15 residues. Germline V lookup: CDR1 SQVTM, CDR2 ANQGSEA. Trimming removed 4 bases at V and 5 bases at J, with 20 bases between. The CDR3 DNA sequence: TGCAGCGTTGCAACCACTACAGGGTTTCGGGAGACCCAGTACTTC. Translating it yields CSVATTTGFRETQYF. The full variable domain, its missing parts supplied by reference TRBV29-1 and TRBJ2-5, is SAVISQKPSRDICQRGTSLTIQCQVDSQVTMMFWYRQQPGQSLTLIATANQGSEATYESGFVIDKFPISRPNLTFSTLTVSNMSPEDSSIYLCSVATTTGFRETQYFGPGTRLLVL.

The chain recombines TRBV2 with TRBJ2-1, with D perhaps TRBD1 or TRBD2 (5 bases each). This CDR3 contains 12 residues. Germline CDR1 SNHLY, CDR2 FYNNEI. Trimming shortened V by 3 bases and J by 15 bases, and 15 bases separated the two germline ends. The CDR3 loop reads CASSDLGTLPFF. The DNA for the CDR3 is TGTGCCAGCAGTGACCTCGGGACCCTTCCGTTCTTC. Supplemented by reference TRBV2 and TRBJ2-1, the full variable domain reads EPEVTQTPSHQVTQMGQEVILRCVPISNHLYFYWYRQILGQKVEFLVSFYNNEISEKSEIFDDQFSVERPDGSNFTLKIRSTKLEDSAMYFCASSDLGTLPFFGPGTRLTVL.

The V and J genes are TRBV11-3 and TRBJ1-1; 7 bases line up with TRBD1. CDR1 and CDR2 from the germline V gene are SGHNT and YENEEA. The CDR3 runs to 13 residues. V was pared by 5 bases and J by 6 bases, with 6 bases of the junction left unmatched. CDR3 amino acids: CASSLTGQAEAFF. For the CDR3, the DNA is TGTGCCAGCAGCCTTACAGGACAGGCTGAAGCTTTCTTT.

V and J are TRBV4-2 and TRBJ2-1; 9 nucleotides match TRBD2. In germline, CDR1 is LGHNA, CDR2 YNFKEQ. J was trimmed by 6 bases and V by 0 bases; bases with no gene match: 9. This CDR3 is 17 amino acids long. CDR3 in DNA: TGTGCCAGCAGCCAAGATTGGCGAGCGGGGGGCGGCAATGAGCAGTTCTTC. Translated, it gives CASSQDWRAGGGNEQFF.

In DNA, the CDR3 is TGCGCCAGCAGCCAAAGGGCCCAGGGGGATATCACCGGGGAGCTGTTTTTT. As protein: CASSQRAQGDITGELFF. The rearrangement joins TRBV4-3 to TRBJ2-2; 7 bases fit TRBD1. The germline gives CDR1 LGHNA, CDR2 YSLEER. The length of the CDR3 is 17 residues. V was clipped by 2 bases and J by 4 bases; unmatched bases: 10.

In its sample, this clone was seen once. This chain joins TRBV6-4 and TRBJ1-6, with 7 positions matching TRBD1. Germline V gene data show CDR1 as MRHNA and CDR2 as SNTAGT. The V segment lost 5 bases and the J segment 7 bases; nucleotides outside the gene matches: 5. The CDR3 covers 14 residues. The chain's CDR3 is CASSPGQENSPLHF. The CDR3 DNA is TGTGCCAGCAGTCCCGGACAGGAAAATTCACCCCTCCACTTT.

The chain joins TRBV4-3 to TRBJ2-1; 10 bases align to TRBD2. Germline V gene lookup returns CDR1 LGHNA and CDR2 YSLEER. The CDR3 loop spans 16 amino acids. Unmatched junction bases numbered 6, after V lost 4 bases and J lost 3 bases. CDR3 sequence: CASSLLAGGDYNEQFF. The DNA of the CDR3 is TGCGCCAGCAGCCTATTAGCGGGGGGAGACTACAATGAGCAGTTCTTC.

CDR3 nucleotides: TGTGCCAGCAGCTTCCGGGACAGGGGAACCTACGAGCAGTACTTC. This encodes CASSFRDRGTYEQYF. The rearrangement uses TRBV11-1 and TRBJ2-7, with 10 bases fitting TRBD1. Trimming cost V 3 bases and J 2 bases; bases outside gene matches: 4. The CDR3 sequence is 15 residues long. Germline V gene lookup returns CDR1 SGHAT and CDR2 FQDESV (reference sequence).

This rearrangement joins TRBV5-4 to TRBJ1-1; no firm D call. The V gene lost 0 bases and the J gene lost 7 bases, with 10 bases spanning the gap. CDR1 is SGHNT, CDR2 YYREEE, per germline (reference sequence). The CDR3 extends over 13 amino acids. CDR3 region: CASSLEMEREAFF. CDR3 in DNA: TGTGCCAGCAGCTTGGAGATGGAACGTGAAGCTTTCTTT.

The chain employs TRBV27 and TRBJ2-2; D is undetermined. V lost 4 bases and J 6 bases, leaving 9 bases between the germline ends. Germline V gives CDR1 MNHEY, CDR2 SMNVEV (reference sequence). This CDR3 has 13 amino acids. The CDR3 coding sequence is TGTGCCAGCAGTTCTGGGTTCGCCGGGGAGCTGTTTTTT. Amino acids: CASSSGFAGELFF.

The rearrangement links TRBV7-9 to TRBJ1-4; TRBD1 matches 7 bases. The germline V gene has CDR1 SEHNR and CDR2 FQNEAQ (reference sequence). V lost 5 bases, J lost 8 bases, and 14 bases stayed unmatched. The CDR3 is made up of 16 amino acids. In nucleotides, the CDR3 is TGTGCCAGCAGCGTTAGGGGAGGGACAGTCGAAGAAAAACTGTTTTTT. Encoded protein: CASSVRGGTVEEKLFF. Supplemented by reference TRBV7-9 and TRBJ1-4, the full variable domain reads DTGVSQNPRHKITKRGQNVTFRCDPISEHNRLYWYRQTLGQGPEFLTYFQNEAQLEKSRLLSDRFSAERPKGSFSTLEIQRTEQGDSAMYLCASSVRGGTVEEKLFFGSGTQLSVL.

This chain connects TRBV28 to TRBJ1-2; no clear D gene. V was pared by 5 bases and J by 4 bases, with 14 bases between. Germline-derived CDR1 and CDR2 are MDHEN and SYDVKM. There are 14 residues in the CDR3. CDR3 in amino acids: CASSPPEGSYGYTF. The CDR3 nucleotides are TGTGCCAGCAGTCCCCCTGAGGGATCCTATGGCTACACCTTC.

This clone was recorded once. The chain uses TRBV30 and TRBJ1-2; TRBD1 matches 7 bases. V was clipped by 3 bases and J by 4 bases; unmatched bases: 5. CDR1 is GTSNPN, CDR2 SVGIG, per germline (reference sequence). The CDR3 spans 13 residues. CDR3 in amino acids: CAWRDRVLYGYTF. DNA for the CDR3: TGTGCCTGGAGAGACAGGGTTCTCTATGGCTACACCTTC.

This chain links TRBV27 with TRBJ2-7; tentative D call: TRBD2 (6 bases). Germline V CDR1 and CDR2: MNHEY, SMNVEV (reference sequence). V lost 5 bases and J 0 bases, leaving 20 bases between the germline ends. CDR3 length: 17 amino acids. The CDR3 DNA reads as TGTGCCAGCAGTAAGGACGCACGGCGGGGCAGCTCCTACGAGCAGTACTTC. Translation: CASSKDARRGSSYEQYF.

The V gene is TRBV28, the J gene TRBJ1-1, with D possibly TRBD1 on 6 matching bases. The CDR3 length is 15 residues. Germline CDR1 reads MDHEN; CDR2 reads SYDVKM. Trimming took 6 bases from V and 0 from J, leaving 14 bases between them. CDR3 DNA: TGTGCCAGCAGCCCTCCCCAGGGGTTGAACACTGAAGCTTTCTTT. Translation: CASSPPQGLNTEAFF.

This clone is a singleton in its sample. The gene calls are TRBV19 and TRBJ1-5; D uncertain. The V gene lost 7 bases and the J gene lost 2 bases, with 15 bases spanning the gap. The CDR3 has 15 residues. Germline CDR1 LNHDA, CDR2 SQIVND (reference sequence). CDR3 nucleotides: TGTGCCAGTAAGGCGGGGAGGATTGGCAATCAGCCCCAGCATTTT. It specifies CASKAGRIGNQPQHF.

This chain links TRBV19 with TRBJ2-1, with D maybe TRBD2 (6 bases). V gave up 3 bases and J gave up 10 bases, with 10 bases separating them. The CDR3 runs to 12 residues. The germline CDR1 and CDR2 sequences are LNHDA and SQIVND (reference sequence). The CDR3 is CASSMSGGEQFF. CDR3 DNA sequence: TGTGCCAGTAGTATGAGTGGGGGGGAGCAGTTCTTC. The entire variable domain, with the rest obtained from reference TRBV19 and TRBJ2-1, is as follows: DGGITQSPKYLFRKEGQNVTLSCEQNLNHDAMYWYRQDPGQGLRLIYYSQIVNDFQKGDIAEGYSVSREKKESFPLTVTSAQKNPTAFYLCASSMSGGEQFFGPGTRLTVL.

The genes are TRBV7-8 and TRBJ2-1; 7 bases match TRBD2. CDR1 and CDR2 from the germline V gene are SGHVS and FQNEAQ. V shed 5 bases and J 7 bases; nucleotides not matched to a gene: 14. The CDR3 is 16 residues long. The CDR3 reads CASSKVVPSGGNEQFF. The CDR3 DNA is TGTGCCAGCAGCAAAGTGGTCCCTAGCGGTGGGAATGAGCAGTTCTTC. Filled out from reference TRBV7-8 and TRBJ2-1, the complete variable domain reads GAGVSQSPRYKVAKRGQDVALRCDPISGHVSLFWYQQALGQGPEFLTYFQNEAQLDKSGLPSDRFFAERPEGSVSTLKIQRTQQEDSAVYLCASSKVVPSGGNEQFFGPGTRLTVL.

The J gene is TRBJ2-3, the V gene TRBV5-1; D gene uncertain. The CDR3 has 15 amino acids. Germline CDR1 is SGHRS and CDR2 is YFSETQ. V dropped 1 base and J dropped 1 base, with 10 bases sitting between them. CDR3 DNA sequence: TGCGCCAGCAGCTTGACTTCCCTTGGCACAGATACGCAGTATTTT. Protein product: CASSLTSLGTDTQYF.

As DNA, the CDR3 is TGTGCCAGCAGCTTAGCGTTGGGGGCAACTAATGAAAAACTGTTTTTT. It specifies CASSLALGATNEKLFF. The chain uses TRBV7-2 and TRBJ1-4, with D maybe TRBD1 (5 bases). The V end was cut by 0 bases, the J end by 0 bases, with 8 bases between. The length of the CDR3 is 16 residues. Germline CDR1 SGHTA, CDR2 FQGNSA.

The chain links TRBV10-1 to TRBJ2-2, with a tentative D call TRBD2 (6 bases). V dropped 4 bases and J dropped 3 bases, with 15 bases sitting between them. CDR3 size: 16 residues. Germline V gene data show CDR1 as WNHNN and CDR2 as SYGVQD (reference sequence). The CDR3 sequence: CASSALRGYDTGELFF. The CDR3 region has the DNA TGCGCCAGCAGTGCCTTGCGGGGATACGACACCGGGGAGCTGTTTTTT.

This rearrangement joins TRBV18 to TRBJ2-7; TRBD1 is a possible D gene (5 bases). The germline V gene has CDR1 KGHSH and CDR2 LQKENI. The CDR3 totals 14 residues. Between the trimmed V and J ends, which lost 3 bases and 2 bases, there was a span of 11 bases. This chain's CDR3 is CASSPARGTYEQYF. The CDR3 nucleotides read TGTGCCAGCTCACCCGCTAGGGGCACCTACGAGCAGTACTTC.

This chain uses TRBV14 with TRBJ2-1; no firm D call. Germline CDR1 is SGHDN and CDR2 is FVKESK. This CDR3 region has 15 residues. V lost 1 base, J lost 2 bases, and 9 bases lay in between. The CDR3 DNA follows: TGTGCCAGCAGCCAAGCTTCCTCCCCCTACAATGAGCAGTTCTTC. Translating gives CASSQASSPYNEQFF.

This clone was recorded once. This rearrangement joins TRBV9 to TRBJ1-2, with D hard to call. In germline, CDR1 is SGDLS, CDR2 YYNGEE. This CDR3 is 14 amino acids long. Trimming stripped 4 bases from V and 2 bases from J, with 12 bases between. This chain's CDR3 is CASSPTLRNYGYTF. The CDR3 nucleotides read TGTGCCAGCAGCCCAACCTTGAGGAACTATGGCTACACCTTC.

The chain links TRBV7-2 to TRBJ2-6; D possibly uses TRBD1 or TRBD2 (5 bases each). Germline V CDR1 and CDR2: SGHTA, FQGNSA. The CDR3 consists of 15 residues. The V end was cut by 3 bases, the J end by 1 base, with 7 bases between. CDR3 in amino acids: CASSFGGSGANVLTF. The CDR3 nucleotides read TGTGCCAGCAGCTTTGGGGGATCTGGGGCCAACGTCCTGACTTTC.

V usage is TRBV7-8 and J usage is TRBJ1-1, with 7 nucleotides matching TRBD1. This CDR3 comprises 15 residues. V lost 5 bases to trimming and J lost 1 base; unmatched junction nucleotides: 7. Germline V gene sequence: CDR1 SGHVS, CDR2 FQNEAQ. CDR3 in DNA: TGTGCCAGCAGCACCCTCCGGACAGGGAACACTGAAGCTTTCTTT. As protein: CASSTLRTGNTEAFF.

This clone was seen just once. The chain links TRBV9 to TRBJ2-2; unclear D gene. The CDR3 length is 16 residues. Per germline, CDR1 SGDLS and CDR2 YYNGEE. V was clipped by 0 bases and J by 6 bases, with 15 bases between them. In nucleotides, the CDR3 is TGTGCCAGCAGCGTAGCCGGCAGCGCCTTTGCCGGGGAGCTGTTTTTT. It specifies CASSVAGSAFAGELFF. Full variable domain (remainder filled in from reference TRBV9 and TRBJ2-2): DSGVTQTPKHLITATGQRVTLRCSPRSGDLSVYWYQQSLDQGLQFLIQYYNGEERAKGNILERFSAQQFPDLHSELNLSSLELGDSALYFCASSVAGSAFAGELFFGEGSRLTVL.